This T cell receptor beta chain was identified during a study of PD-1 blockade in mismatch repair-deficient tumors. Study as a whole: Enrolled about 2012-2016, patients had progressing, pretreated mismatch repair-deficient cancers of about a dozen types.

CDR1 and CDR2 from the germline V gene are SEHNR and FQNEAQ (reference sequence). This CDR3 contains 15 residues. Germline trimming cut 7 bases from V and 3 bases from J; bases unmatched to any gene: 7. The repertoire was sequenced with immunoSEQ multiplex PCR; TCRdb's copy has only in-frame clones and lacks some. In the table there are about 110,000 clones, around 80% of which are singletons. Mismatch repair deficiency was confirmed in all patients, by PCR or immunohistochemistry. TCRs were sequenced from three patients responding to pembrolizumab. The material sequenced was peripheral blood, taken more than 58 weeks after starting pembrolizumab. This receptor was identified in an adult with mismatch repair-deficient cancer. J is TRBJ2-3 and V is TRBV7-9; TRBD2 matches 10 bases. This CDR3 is CASTSSGSFTDTQYF. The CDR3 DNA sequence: TGTGCCAGCACCTCTAGCGGGAGTTTTACAGATACGCAGTATTTT.